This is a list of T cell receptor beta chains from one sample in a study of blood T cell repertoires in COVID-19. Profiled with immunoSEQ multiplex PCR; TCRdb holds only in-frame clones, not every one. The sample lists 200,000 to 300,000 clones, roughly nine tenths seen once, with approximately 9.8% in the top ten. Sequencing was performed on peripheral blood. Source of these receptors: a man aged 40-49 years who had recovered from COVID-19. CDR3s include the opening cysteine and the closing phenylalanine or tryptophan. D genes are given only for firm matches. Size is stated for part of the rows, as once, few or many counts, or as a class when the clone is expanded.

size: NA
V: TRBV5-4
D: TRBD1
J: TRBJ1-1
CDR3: CASGGQGTNTEAFF
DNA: TGTGCCAGCGGGGGACAGGGGACTAACACTGAAGCTTTCTTT

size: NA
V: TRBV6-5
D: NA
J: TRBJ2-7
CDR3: CASSRGGTVRGEQYF
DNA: TGTGCCAGCAGTAGGGGGGGGACGGTCAGGGGCGAGCAGTACTTC

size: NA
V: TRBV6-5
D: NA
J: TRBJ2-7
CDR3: CASSPAGQTYEQYF
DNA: TGTGCCAGCAGTCCTGCGGGACAGACCTACGAGCAGTACTTC

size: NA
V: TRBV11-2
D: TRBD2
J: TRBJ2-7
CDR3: CASRFIAGGPYEQYF
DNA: TGTGCCAGCAGGTTCATAGCGGGAGGGCCGTACGAGCAGTACTTC

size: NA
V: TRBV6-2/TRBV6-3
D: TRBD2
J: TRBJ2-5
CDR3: CASSFWAGGPLETQYF
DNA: TGTGCCAGCAGTTTCTGGGCGGGGGGGCCATTGGAGACCCAGTACTTC

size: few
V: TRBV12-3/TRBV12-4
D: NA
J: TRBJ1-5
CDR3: CASSLGSDQPQHF
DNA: TGTGCCAGCAGTTTAGGGAGTGATCAGCCCCAGCATTTT

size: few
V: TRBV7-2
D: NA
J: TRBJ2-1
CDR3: CASSLASSYNEQFF
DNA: TGTGCCAGCAGCTTAGCCAGCTCCTACAATGAGCAGTTCTTC

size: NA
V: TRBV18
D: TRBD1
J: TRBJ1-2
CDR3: CASSRDRGNYGYTF
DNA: TGTGCCAGCTCACGGGACAGGGGGAACTATGGCTACACCTTC

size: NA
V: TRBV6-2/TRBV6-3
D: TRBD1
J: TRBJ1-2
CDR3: CASSYTGGSVSGYTF
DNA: TGTGCCAGCAGTTACACAGGGGGCTCTGTTTCTGGCTACACCTTC

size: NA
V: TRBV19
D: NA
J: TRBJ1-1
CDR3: CASKVWGVSPDTEAFF
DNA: TGTGCCAGTAAAGTATGGGGGGTGAGTCCGGACACTGAAGCTTTCTTT

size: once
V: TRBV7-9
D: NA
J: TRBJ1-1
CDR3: CASSRRSGEAFF
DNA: TGTGCCAGCAGCCGGCGGAGTGGTGAAGCTTTCTTT

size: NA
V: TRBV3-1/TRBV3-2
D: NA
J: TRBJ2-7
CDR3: CASSHSRTTYEQYF
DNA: TGTGCCAGCAGCCACTCGCGGACAACCTACGAGCAGTACTTC